Reported below is one TCR beta chain. Antigen unknown. The data were taken from a study of shared clonotypes between healthy human individuals. Findings and caveats of the study: Large sequencing depth failed to make sorted-subset sequencing complete, rarefaction showed. Larger estimated richness was generally recorded for naive subsets relative to memory subsets.

This table comes from immunoSEQ multiplex PCR, and its TCRdb copy is limited to in-frame clones, with some not included. This table has roughly 2.4 million clones, more than 90% appearing once. V lost 5 bases, J lost 5 bases, and 6 bases stayed unmatched. CDR3 length: 15 residues. Per the germline V gene, CDR1 is SGHVS and CDR2 is FNYEAQ. This sequence was found in a man aged 18 to 29 in good health. The sequenced sample was naive CD4+ T cells sorted from blood. Subset reported: CD45RA+ positively selected. The chain employs TRBV7-6 and TRBJ2-5; TRBD1 matches 12 bases. CDR3 amino acids: CASSRDRGREETQYF. The CDR3 nucleotides are TGTGCCAGCAGCCGGGACAGGGGGCGAGAGGAGACCCAGTACTTC. Complete variable domain (other parts from reference TRBV7-6 and TRBJ2-5): GAGVSQSPRYKVTKRGQDVALRCDPISGHVSLYWYRQALGQGPEFLTYFNYEAQQDKSGLPNDRFSAERPEGSISTLTIQRTEQRDSAMYRCASSRDRGREETQYFGPGTRLLVL.